The next 5 T cell receptor beta chains were all read from a single sample in a study of T-cell reconstitution after alpha-beta-depleted transplantation in children (dated by TCRdb to 2016 to 2018). The meaning of the sample's treatment or condition label: allogeneic hematopoietic cell transplantation with graft depleted of TCRalphabeta T cells and CD19 B cells. The library was generated by PCR. Sequencing relied on an Illumina HiSeq 2500. Molecular barcoding was employed in the preparation of TCR libraries, with unique molecular identifiers being used to normalize TCRbeta repertoire quantification. TCRdb reran the public reads through fastp at Q25 and MiXCR, keeping productive beta chains. Merged by CDR3 protein, the rows form single entries marked with the most common genes and DNA. The sample data list 80,000 or so distinct CDR3 sequences, and roughly 14% of these were observed just once. The biggest ten clones account for 25% to 30% of the sample.

The material sequenced was PBMCs, mostly from graft donor cells, taken 180 days after TCRalphabeta/CD19-depleted stem cell transplant. These receptors all come from a male patient between 2 and 9 years old who had a stem cell transplant for acute lymphoblastic leukemia, so the T cells may come from the graft donor.

This clonotype occurred many times. This chain uses TRBV20-1 with TRBJ2-7; tentatively, D is TRBD2 (5 bases). This CDR3 region has 14 residues. Germline values: CDR1 DFQATT, CDR2 SNEGSKA (reference sequence). V lost 6 bases and J lost 4, with 19 bases in between. The CDR3 reads CSARAAKGGYEQYF. Written as DNA, the CDR3 is TGCAGTGCGCGGGCGGCCAAGGGTGGTTACGAGCAGTACTTC.

This clonotype was counted a few times. This chain uses TRBV28 with TRBJ1-2; the D is unclear. Germline-derived CDR1 and CDR2 are MDHEN and SYDVKM. The CDR3 is 11 residues long. Trimming stripped 2 bases from V and 7 bases from J, with 5 bases between. Here the CDR3 DNA reads TGTGCCAGCAGTTTAAAGTTTGGCTACACCTTC. This codes for CASSLKFGYTF.

This clonotype was seen only a few times. The chain has TRBV20-1 and TRBJ1-6; no clear D. CDR1 is DFQATT, CDR2 SNEGSKA, per germline (reference sequence). V was clipped by 1 base and J by 2 bases, with 9 bases between them. The CDR3 has 15 amino acids. CDR3 residues: CSARGSPPYNSPLHF. The CDR3 DNA reads TGCAGTGCTAGAGGTAGTCCTCCCTATAATTCACCCCTCCACTTT.

The gene calls are TRBV6-5 and TRBJ1-1, with unresolved D. Trimming pared 1 base from V and 0 bases from J, leaving 3 bases between. This CDR3 is built from 13 residues. Germline V CDR1 and CDR2: MNHEY, SVGAGI. CDR3 DNA sequence: TGTGCCAGCAGTTACTGGATGAACACTGAAGCTTTCTTT. Encoded protein: CASSYWMNTEAFF.

The chain has TRBV6-2 or TRBV6-3 and TRBJ2-5; no clear D. V dropped 0 bases and J dropped 4 bases, with 12 bases sitting between them. In germline, CDR1 is MNHEY, CDR2 SVGEGT. This CDR3 is built from 15 residues. DNA for the CDR3: TGTGCCAGCAGTTACTCGGTTCTGGTTGGAGAGACCCAGTACTTC. It yields the protein CASSYSVLVGETQYF.